Each of the 7 T cell receptor beta chains below was sequenced from the same sample in a study of blood T cell repertoires in COVID-19. Generated by immunoSEQ multiplex PCR, the TCRdb table keeps only in-frame clones and is missing some. Among roughly 80,000 clones listed, 65% to 85% were seen once. The specimen was peripheral blood. The receptors were sampled from a woman in her fifties or sixties with acute or convalescent COVID-19.

The chain recombines TRBV6-5 with TRBJ2-3; 9 bases line up with TRBD1. The trim removed 5 bases at V and 7 bases at J, leaving 7 bases unmatched. Germline values: CDR1 MNHEY, CDR2 SVGAGI. This CDR3 contains 14 residues. The chain's CDR3 is CASSITGGGNTQYF. In DNA, the CDR3 is TGTGCCAGCAGTATTACAGGGGGCGGGAATACGCAGTATTTT.

This chain connects TRBV19 to TRBJ2-3; 7 nucleotides match TRBD2. Looked up from germline, CDR1 is LNHDA and CDR2 is SQIVND (reference sequence). V was pared by 7 bases and J by 0 bases, with 7 bases of the junction left unmatched. The CDR3 has 15 amino acids. In DNA form, the CDR3 reads TGTGCCAGTACCCATACGGGGGGTAGCACAGATACGCAGTATTTT. Encoded protein: CASTHTGGSTDTQYF.

In its sample, this clone was seen a few times. V usage is TRBV9 and J usage is TRBJ1-1, with a possible D match to TRBD1 (5 bases). The CDR3 loop spans 13 amino acids. The V end lost 6 bases, the J end lost 4 bases, and 13 bases lay between the germline ends. CDR1 and CDR2 from the germline V gene are SGDLS and YYNGEE. This CDR3 is CASKVDGGTEAFF. Here the CDR3 DNA reads TGTGCCAGCAAGGTCGACGGGGGCACTGAAGCTTTCTTT.

The chain links TRBV14 to TRBJ1-2, with D possibly being TRBD1 (5 bases). Trimming removed 4 bases at V and 5 bases at J, with 14 bases between. Germline CDR1 and CDR2: SGHDN and FVKESK. CDR3 size: 14 residues. CDR3 DNA: TGTGCCAGCAGCCGGGACTTGGGGGGGTATGGCTACACCTTC. Protein: CASSRDLGGYGYTF.

In its sample, this clone was seen once. The chain employs TRBV24-1 and TRBJ1-2, with 9 bases identical to TRBD1. The CDR3 loop spans 13 amino acids. Germline trimming cut 3 bases from V and 5 bases from J; bases unmatched to any gene: 0. Germline V gene sequence: CDR1 KGHDR, CDR2 SFDVKD. The CDR3 DNA follows: TGTGCCACCAGTGATGGGACAGGGTATGGCTACACCTTC. Translating it yields CATSDGTGYGYTF.

The J gene is TRBJ2-6, the V gene TRBV10-1; tentatively, D is TRBD1 (6 bases). The CDR3 consists of 19 residues. Germline V CDR1 and CDR2: WNHNN, SYGVQD (reference sequence). The V end lost 10 bases, the J end lost 1 base, and 26 bases lay between the germline ends. The CDR3 coding sequence is TGCGCCATCTTTTCAACAGGGTTCGACCCCGAGTCTGGGGCCAACGTCCTGACTTTC. Translating it yields CAIFSTGFDPESGANVLTF.

In nucleotides, the CDR3 is TGTGCCAGCAGCGTACAGGTCTCGGATGGCTACACCTTC. It translates to CASSVQVSDGYTF. The gene calls are TRBV12-3 or TRBV12-4 and TRBJ1-2; weak D call: TRBD1 (5 bases). V was clipped by 6 bases and J by 6 bases, with 14 bases between them. CDR3 length: 13 residues.